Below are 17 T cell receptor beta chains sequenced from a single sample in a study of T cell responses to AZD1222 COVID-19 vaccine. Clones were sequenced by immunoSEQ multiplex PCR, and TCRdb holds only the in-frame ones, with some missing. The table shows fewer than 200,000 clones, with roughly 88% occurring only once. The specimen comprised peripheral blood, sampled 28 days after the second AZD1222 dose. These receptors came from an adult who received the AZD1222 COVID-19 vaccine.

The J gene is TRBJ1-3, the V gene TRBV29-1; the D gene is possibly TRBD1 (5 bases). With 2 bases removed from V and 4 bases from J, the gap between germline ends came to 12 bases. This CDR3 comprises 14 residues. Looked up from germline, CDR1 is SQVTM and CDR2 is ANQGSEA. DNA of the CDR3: TGCAGCGTTGAAACAGGCCAAGAGGGAAACACCATATATTTT. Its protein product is CSVETGQEGNTIYF.

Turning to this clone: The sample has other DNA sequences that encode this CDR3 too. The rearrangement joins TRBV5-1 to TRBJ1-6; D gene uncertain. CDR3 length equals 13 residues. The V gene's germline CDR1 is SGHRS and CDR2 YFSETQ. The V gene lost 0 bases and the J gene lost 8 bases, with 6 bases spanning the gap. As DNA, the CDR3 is TGCGCCAGCAGCTTGGCGGGGTATTCACCCCTCCACTTT. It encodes CASSLAGYSPLHF.

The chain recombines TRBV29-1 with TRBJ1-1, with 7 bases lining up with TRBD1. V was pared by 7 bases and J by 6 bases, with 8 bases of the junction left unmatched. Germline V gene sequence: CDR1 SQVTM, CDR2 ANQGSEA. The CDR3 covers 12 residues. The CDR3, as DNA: TGCAGCGCTTGGTTAGGGGGCTCTGAAGCTTTCTTT. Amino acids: CSAWLGGSEAFF.

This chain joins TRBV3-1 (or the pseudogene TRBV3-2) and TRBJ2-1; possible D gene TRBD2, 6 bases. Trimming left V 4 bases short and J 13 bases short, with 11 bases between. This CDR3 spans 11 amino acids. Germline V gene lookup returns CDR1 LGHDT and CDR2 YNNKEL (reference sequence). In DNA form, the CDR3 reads TGTGCCAGCAGCCTCCGGGACTCCCAGTTCTTC. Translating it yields CASSLRDSQFF.

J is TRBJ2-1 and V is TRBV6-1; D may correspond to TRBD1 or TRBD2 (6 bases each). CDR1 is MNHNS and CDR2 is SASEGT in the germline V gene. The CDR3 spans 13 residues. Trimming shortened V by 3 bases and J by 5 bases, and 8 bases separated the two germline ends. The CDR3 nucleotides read TGTGCCAGCAGTGATCGGGGGCACAATGAGCAGTTCTTC. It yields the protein CASSDRGHNEQFF.

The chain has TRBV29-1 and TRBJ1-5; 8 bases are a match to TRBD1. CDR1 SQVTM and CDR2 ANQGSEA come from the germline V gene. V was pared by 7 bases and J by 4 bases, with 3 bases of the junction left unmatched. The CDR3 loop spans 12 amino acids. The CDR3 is CSAGTGNQPQHF. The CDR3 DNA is TGCAGCGCGGGGACAGGTAATCAGCCCCAGCATTTT.

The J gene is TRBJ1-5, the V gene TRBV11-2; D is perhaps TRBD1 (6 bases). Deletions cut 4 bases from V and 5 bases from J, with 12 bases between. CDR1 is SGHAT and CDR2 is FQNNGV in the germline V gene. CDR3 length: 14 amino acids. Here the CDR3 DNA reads TGTGCCAGCAGCTCCCAGGGGAGGGATCAGCCCCAGCATTTT. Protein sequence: CASSSQGRDQPQHF.

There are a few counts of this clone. CDR3 in amino acids: CASSLSGGDNQPQHF. DNA for the CDR3: TGTGCCAGCAGTTTATCAGGGGGCGACAATCAGCCCCAGCATTTT. The gene calls are TRBV27 and TRBJ1-5, with 7 nucleotides matching TRBD1. The length of the CDR3 is 15 residues. Losses at the gene ends were 0 bases for V and 3 bases for J; bases not matched to a gene: 2. The germline V gene has CDR1 MNHEY and CDR2 SMNVEV (reference sequence).

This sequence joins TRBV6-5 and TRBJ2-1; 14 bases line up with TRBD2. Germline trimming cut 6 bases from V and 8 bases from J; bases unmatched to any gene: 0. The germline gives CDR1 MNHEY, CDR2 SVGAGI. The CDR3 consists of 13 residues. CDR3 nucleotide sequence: TGTGCCAGCAGGACTAGCGGGGGGGATGAGCAGTTCTTC. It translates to CASRTSGGDEQFF.

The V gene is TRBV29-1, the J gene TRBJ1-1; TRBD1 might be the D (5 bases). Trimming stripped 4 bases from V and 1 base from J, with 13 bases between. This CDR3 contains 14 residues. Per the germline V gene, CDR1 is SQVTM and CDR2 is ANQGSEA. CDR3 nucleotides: TGCAGCGTTGGGCCCGCAGGGAGGAACACTGAAGCTTTCTTT. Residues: CSVGPAGRNTEAFF.

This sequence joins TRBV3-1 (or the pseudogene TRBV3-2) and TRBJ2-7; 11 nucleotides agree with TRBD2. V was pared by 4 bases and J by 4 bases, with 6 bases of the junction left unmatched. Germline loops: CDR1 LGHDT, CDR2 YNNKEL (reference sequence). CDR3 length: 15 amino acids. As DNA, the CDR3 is TGTGCCAGCAGCCCTGGGACTAGCGGACAGTACGAGCAGTACTTC. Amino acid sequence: CASSPGTSGQYEQYF.

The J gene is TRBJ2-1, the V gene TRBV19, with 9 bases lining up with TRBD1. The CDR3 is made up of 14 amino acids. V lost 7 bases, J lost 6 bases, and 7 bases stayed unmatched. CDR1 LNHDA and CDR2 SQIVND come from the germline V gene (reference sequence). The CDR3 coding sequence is TGTGCCAGTACCCGGGACAGGGTCCTCAATGAGCAGTTCTTC. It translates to CASTRDRVLNEQFF.

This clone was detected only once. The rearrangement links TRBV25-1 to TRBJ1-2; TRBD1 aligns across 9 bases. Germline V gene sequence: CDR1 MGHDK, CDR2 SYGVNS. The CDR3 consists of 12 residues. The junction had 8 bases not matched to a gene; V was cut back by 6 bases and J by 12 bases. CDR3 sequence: CASSKTGGAHTF. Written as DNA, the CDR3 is TGTGCCAGCAGCAAAACAGGGGGCGCACACACCTTC.

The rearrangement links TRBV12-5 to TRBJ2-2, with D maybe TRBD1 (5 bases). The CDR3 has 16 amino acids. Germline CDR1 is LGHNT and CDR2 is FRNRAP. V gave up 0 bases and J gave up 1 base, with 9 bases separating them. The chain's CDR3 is CASGLVRGQNTGELFF. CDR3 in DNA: TGTGCTAGTGGTTTGGTAAGGGGTCAGAACACCGGGGAGCTGTTTTTT.

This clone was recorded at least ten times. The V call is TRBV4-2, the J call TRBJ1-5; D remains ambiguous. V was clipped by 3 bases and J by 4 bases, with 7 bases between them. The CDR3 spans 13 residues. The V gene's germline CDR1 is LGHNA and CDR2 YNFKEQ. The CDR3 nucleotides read TGTGCCAGCAGCCATTATATGAATCAGCCCCAGCATTTT. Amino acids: CASSHYMNQPQHF.

The CDR3 loop is CASSVVGGLGEKLFF. Here the CDR3 DNA reads TGTGCCAGCAGCGTAGTGGGAGGGCTTGGGGAAAAACTGTTTTTT. The chain uses TRBV9 and TRBJ1-4, with D unresolved. V was shortened by 0 bases and J by 8 bases, with 14 bases between the two germline ends. The CDR3 totals 15 residues. The germline gives CDR1 SGDLS, CDR2 YYNGEE. The complete variable domain, with remaining parts taken from reference TRBV9 and TRBJ1-4, reads DSGVTQTPKHLITATGQRVTLRCSPRSGDLSVYWYQQSLDQGLQFLIQYYNGEERAKGNILERFSAQQFPDLHSELNLSSLELGDSALYFCASSVVGGLGEKLFFGSGTQLSVL.

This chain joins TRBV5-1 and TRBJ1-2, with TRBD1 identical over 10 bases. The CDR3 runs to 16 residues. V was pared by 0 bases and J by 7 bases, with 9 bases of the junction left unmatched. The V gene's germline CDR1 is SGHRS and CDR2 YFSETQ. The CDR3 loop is CASSLVADRGRGGYTF. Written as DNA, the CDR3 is TGCGCCAGCAGCTTGGTGGCCGACAGGGGGCGAGGTGGCTACACCTTC.